This is a list of T cell receptor beta chains from one sample in a study of chemoradiotherapy in HPV16-positive cancers. Produced via immunoSEQ multiplex PCR; TCRdb's table is partial and in-frame only. The sample yields some 34,000 clones, around 92% seen once. The material was blood, obtained from a patient who underwent chemoradiotherapy. These receptor sequences come from a human donor with HPV-associated anogenital cancer. CDR3s leave out the opening cysteine and the closing phenylalanine or tryptophan. Clone size is not always given. Where it is, it says once, few, many or a class for expanded clones.

J gene: TRBJ1-1
clone size: NA
V gene: TRBV11-3
CDR3 protein: ASSYGQGDTEAF

J gene: TRBJ2-2
clone size: NA
V gene: TRBV7-9
CDR3 protein: ASSLLWSGTGSGELF

J gene: TRBJ2-1
clone size: once
V gene: TRBV7-2
CDR3 protein: ASSQDPTWGDEQF

J gene: TRBJ1-1
clone size: NA
V gene: TRBV4-1
CDR3 protein: ASRKGPGQYPNTEAF

J gene: TRBJ2-3
clone size: NA
V gene: TRBV7-2
CDR3 protein: ASSLAPNRAYTDTQY

J gene: TRBJ1-6
clone size: NA
V gene: TRBV7-3
CDR3 protein: ASSLRGNSPLH

J gene: TRBJ1-4
clone size: NA
V gene: TRBV14
CDR3 protein: ASSQVGGGYRKLF

J gene: TRBJ1-3
clone size: NA
V gene: TRBV30
CDR3 protein: AWSPPGTTGNTIY

J gene: TRBJ1-1
clone size: once
V gene: TRBV5-1
CDR3 protein: ASSLVRDTEAF

J gene: TRBJ2-7
clone size: NA
V gene: TRBV11-2
CDR3 protein: ASSRGLAGNYEQY

J gene: TRBJ2-5
clone size: NA
V gene: TRBV7-9
CDR3 protein: ASSFGTVQETQY

J gene: TRBJ2-1
clone size: NA
V gene: TRBV4-1
CDR3 protein: ASSHYPRGPSDSEQF

J gene: TRBJ1-4
clone size: NA
V gene: TRBV7-2
CDR3 protein: ASSLFRNNEKLF

J gene: TRBJ2-1
clone size: NA
V gene: TRBV18
CDR3 protein: ASSPPMGQDTKQF

J gene: TRBJ1-1
clone size: NA
V gene: TRBV11-2
CDR3 protein: ASSPRPTLDTEAF

J gene: TRBJ2-5
clone size: NA
V gene: TRBV9
CDR3 protein: ASSVDPIAGGRETQY

J gene: TRBJ2-4
clone size: NA
V gene: TRBV5-6
CDR3 protein: ASSLGAKNIQY

J gene: TRBJ2-2
clone size: NA
V gene: TRBV7-8
CDR3 protein: ASSLVAGNTGELF

J gene: TRBJ2-2
clone size: NA
V gene: TRBV6-4
CDR3 protein: ASSDNGGTLSGELF

J gene: TRBJ1-1
clone size: NA
V gene: TRBV6-5
CDR3 protein: ASSTDMNTEAF

J gene: TRBJ1-1
clone size: NA
V gene: TRBV6-5
CDR3 protein: ASSYSSFGAGTEAF

J gene: TRBJ1-4
clone size: NA
V gene: TRBV5-4
CDR3 protein: ASSSTGGEKLF

J gene: TRBJ1-1
clone size: NA
V gene: TRBV9
CDR3 protein: ASSPRTAF

J gene: TRBJ1-3
clone size: NA
V gene: TRBV6-1
CDR3 protein: ASSEVGVRSRGNTIY

J gene: TRBJ1-4
clone size: NA
V gene: TRBV30
CDR3 protein: AWSFSAPGGAGEKLF

J gene: TRBJ1-2
clone size: NA
V gene: TRBV23-1
CDR3 protein: ASSQPRPIIYGYT

J gene: TRBJ1-1
clone size: NA
V gene: TRBV11-2
CDR3 protein: ASSLEGGVNTEAF

J gene: TRBJ2-1
clone size: NA
V gene: TRBV5-1
CDR3 protein: ASRGTGLGGGYEQF

J gene: TRBJ1-3
clone size: NA
V gene: TRBV2
CDR3 protein: ASFPGNTIY

J gene: TRBJ2-1
clone size: NA
V gene: TRBV5-6
CDR3 protein: ASSFPEGWEQF

J gene: TRBJ2-3
clone size: NA
V gene: TRBV19
CDR3 protein: ASSLGLTDTQY

J gene: TRBJ2-4
clone size: NA
V gene: TRBV27
CDR3 protein: ASSLGQGANIQY

J gene: TRBJ1-1
clone size: NA
V gene: TRBV6-5
CDR3 protein: ASSYVGTGGTEAF

J gene: TRBJ2-7
clone size: NA
V gene: TRBV10-1
CDR3 protein: ASSPGPGYEQY

J gene: TRBJ2-1
clone size: NA
V gene: TRBV7-2
CDR3 protein: ASSSRGGDVYNEQF

J gene: TRBJ2-5
clone size: NA
V gene: TRBV9
CDR3 protein: ASSGGLWSGGIQETQY